This TCR beta chain emerged from a study of HIV-infected children after antiretroviral therapy interruption. At the level of the study: For the interruption arm, samples span week 0 through about 3 years after study end.

After removal of 2 bases from V and 6 bases from J, the junction contained 1 base not matched to a gene. The CDR3 has 14 amino acids. Germline V gene lookup returns CDR1 LGHDT and CDR2 YNNKEL (reference sequence). RNA-based 3' RACE libraries used unique molecular identifiers. TCRdb re-derived calls from the 3' RACE reads in MiXCR, one entry per CDR3 protein. The table records under 50,000 distinct CDR3 sequences, about 4.3% of them present only once. As to treatment: PENTA 11 planned treatment interruption arm or continuous ART arm. The rearrangement joins TRBV3-1 to TRBJ2-1; TRBD2 agrees at 10 bases. The receptor's source is a pool of human donors with HIV. The sample was CD45RA+ CD4+ T cells from PBMCs, pooled from several time points, taken from a donor given antiretroviral therapy, either interrupted or continuous. The subset: naive CD4+ CD45RA+ CD45RO- T cells. The CDR3 is CASSQSGGANEQFF. The CDR3 bases are TGTGCCAGCAGCCAAAGCGGGGGGGCCAATGAGCAGTTCTTC.